The clone carrying this T cell receptor beta chain was detected ten times or more. What it binds is unknown. This CDR3 has 12 residues. V shed 8 bases and J 4 bases; nucleotides not matched to a gene: 4. From germline, CDR1 is MDHEN and CDR2 SYDVKM. Study results and caveats: The larger cohort examined one V-J beta rearrangement, not whole repertoires. Tumor Treg TCRs overlapped most with tumor naive CD4+ cells.

Constant-region reverse primers amplified full-length variable regions, followed by semi-nested Nested Universal Primer A PCR. One entry per CDR3 protein results from TCRdb running MiXCR on the 5' RACE reads. The table lists roughly 5,300 distinct CDR3 sequences, around 33% of them singletons. CD4+CD45RO+CD25- cells were isolated as memory CD4+ T cells. The chain recombines TRBV28 with TRBJ1-2; TRBD1 aligns across 7 bases. Material for sequencing was memory CD4+ T cells sorted from blood. Documented subset: memory CD4+ T cells, CD4+CD45RO+CD25-. The sequence came from a female donor with breast cancer. In nucleotides, the CDR3 is TGTGCCAGCGGGGACAGAGTCTATGGCTACACCTTC. Its protein product is CASGDRVYGYTF.